This entry lists 19 T cell receptor beta chains sequenced from one sample in a study of PD-1 blockade in classical Hodgkin lymphoma. Time point in this sample: cycle 4 day 1 (C4D1), after six to seven weeks of nivolumab. Each and every patient relapsed after autologous stem cell transplantation, and patients got differing brentuximab vedotin exposure. Method: immunoSEQ multiplex PCR; TCRdb's copy keeps in-frame clones and lacks some. Of about 93,000 clones listed, over 75% are singletons. Specimen: peripheral blood mononuclear cells (PBMCs), collected before the fourth cycle of nivolumab. Receptor source: a human donor with classical Hodgkin lymphoma.

V is TRBV2 and J is TRBJ1-1; maybe TRBD1 (5 bases). V was cut by 7 bases and J by 1 base, with 13 bases left in between. Germline V gene lookup returns CDR1 SNHLY and CDR2 FYNNEI. The CDR3 is 14 amino acids. The CDR3 region has the DNA TGTGCCAGCACCGCTGGACATGCGAACACTGAAGCTTTCTTT. Residues: CASTAGHANTEAFF.

This clone was detected only a few times. The rearrangement uses TRBV5-1 and TRBJ1-2; no firm D call. CDR1 is SGHRS and CDR2 is YFSETQ in the germline V gene. This CDR3 spans 14 amino acids. Trimming removed 0 bases at V and 6 bases at J, with 12 bases between. The CDR3 DNA follows: TGCGCCAGCAGCTTGGGAGCTTGGATGGATGGCTACACCTTC. Its protein is CASSLGAWMDGYTF.

The chain has TRBV2 and TRBJ1-1; the D gene is possibly TRBD1 (6 bases). V lost 6 bases and J lost 1, with 9 bases in between. From germline, CDR1 is SNHLY and CDR2 FYNNEI. The CDR3 totals 13 residues. The DNA of the CDR3 is TGTGCCAGCAGCAAACAGGGGAACACTGAAGCTTTCTTT. Translated, it gives CASSKQGNTEAFF.

This chain connects TRBV19 to TRBJ2-7; D not resolved. Germline CDR1 and CDR2: LNHDA and SQIVND (reference sequence). V was clipped by 1 base and J by 0 bases, with 10 bases between them. The length of the CDR3 is 15 residues. The CDR3 DNA is TGTGCCAGTAGTATAGGTCAGACCAACTCCTACGAGCAGTACTTC. Residues: CASSIGQTNSYEQYF.

The J gene is TRBJ2-7, the V gene TRBV5-1; 7 positions agree with TRBD2. V gave up 1 base and J gave up 2 bases; unmatched junction bases: 3. The CDR3 runs to 14 residues. Looked up from germline, CDR1 is SGHRS and CDR2 is YFSETQ. In nucleotides, the CDR3 is TGCGCCAGCAGCTTGAGCCGGGGGGCCTACGAGCAGTACTTC. This gives the protein CASSLSRGAYEQYF.

In nucleotides, the CDR3 is TGTGCCAGCAGCTTGTCGGAGGGCCCGCGGAACACCGGGGAGCTGTTTTTT. It yields the protein CASSLSEGPRNTGELFF. The chain joins TRBV5-4 to TRBJ2-2, with D perhaps matching TRBD2 (6 bases). Trimming stripped 1 base from V and 1 base from J, with 14 bases between. The CDR3 extends over 17 amino acids. CDR1 and CDR2 from the germline V gene are SGHNT and YYREEE (reference sequence).

The chain uses TRBV29-1 and TRBJ2-1, with D perhaps TRBD1 (5 bases). The CDR3 runs to 14 residues. The germline V gene encodes CDR1 SQVTM and CDR2 ANQGSEA. V lost 3 bases and J 8 bases, leaving 17 bases between the germline ends. CDR3 in DNA: TGCAGCGTTGAGCGAGCCGAAAGGGGCGATGAGCAGTTCTTC. Protein sequence: CSVERAERGDEQFF.

The CDR3 is CASSRTEPYEQYF. CDR3 coding DNA: TGTGCCAGTAGCAGGACTGAACCCTACGAGCAGTACTTC. V gene TRBV19 combines with J gene TRBJ2-7; perhaps TRBD2 as D (5 bases). Trimming removed 6 bases from V and 2 bases from J, with 11 bases in between. Germline loops: CDR1 LNHDA, CDR2 SQIVND (reference sequence). This CDR3 has 13 amino acids.

The rearrangement joins TRBV9 to TRBJ2-3, with D uncertain. The V end lost 0 bases, the J end lost 0 bases, and 8 bases lay between the germline ends. Germline V gene sequence: CDR1 SGDLS, CDR2 YYNGEE. The length of the CDR3 is 15 residues. The CDR3, as DNA: TGTGCCAGCAGCGTAGGTCCGGTTAGCACAGATACGCAGTATTTT. This gives the protein CASSVGPVSTDTQYF.

The chain combines TRBV29-1 with TRBJ1-2; D may be TRBD1 (6 bases). V was trimmed by 2 bases and J by 3 bases, leaving 13 bases between them. This CDR3 region has 14 residues. Per the germline V gene, CDR1 is SQVTM and CDR2 is ANQGSEA. The CDR3 DNA reads TGCAGCGTTGAAACATTAGGGGGGTACTATGGCTACACCTTC. As protein: CSVETLGGYYGYTF.

The rearrangement uses TRBV11-3 and TRBJ2-5; TRBD1 might be the D (5 bases). V lost 5 bases and J 3 bases, leaving 10 bases between the germline ends. Germline V gene sequence: CDR1 SGHNT, CDR2 YENEEA. CDR3 length: 13 residues. The CDR3 reads CASSQGEEETQYF. The DNA for the CDR3 is TGTGCCAGCAGCCAGGGTGAAGAAGAGACCCAGTACTTC.

The chain couples TRBV10-3 to TRBJ1-1; D possibly corresponds to TRBD1 (5 bases). The CDR3 covers 15 residues. CDR1 and CDR2 from the germline V gene are ENHRY and SYGVKD. With 4 bases removed from V and 0 bases from J, the gap between germline ends came to 12 bases. This CDR3 reads CAISAGTGMNTEAFF. The CDR3 DNA reads TGTGCCATCAGTGCAGGGACGGGAATGAACACTGAAGCTTTCTTT.

CDR3: CASSLGRASGANVLTF. The CDR3 coding sequence is TGTGCCAGCAGCTTAGGACGGGCCTCTGGGGCCAACGTCCTGACTTTC. J is TRBJ2-6 and V is TRBV7-9, with D unclear. The CDR3 has 16 residues. The germline V gene encodes CDR1 SEHNR and CDR2 FQNEAQ (reference sequence). V gave up 1 base and J gave up 0 bases, with 7 bases separating them.

V usage is TRBV5-1 and J usage is TRBJ2-7; 8 bases match TRBD2. CDR3 length: 15 residues. V gave up 3 bases and J gave up 5 bases; unmatched junction bases: 10. Germline assignment: CDR1 SGHRS and CDR2 YFSETQ. The CDR3 nucleotides read TGCGCCAGCAGCTCCCCGGGACTAGTCTTTAACGAGCAGTACTTC. Its translation is CASSSPGLVFNEQYF.

The V and J genes are TRBV7-2 and TRBJ1-5; 8 bases agree with TRBD1. V lost 5 bases to trimming and J lost 0 bases; unmatched junction nucleotides: 0. The germline V gene encodes CDR1 SGHTA and CDR2 FQGNSA. The CDR3 runs 14 residues. The DNA of the CDR3 is TGTGCCAGCAGCGGGACAGGTAGCAATCAGCCCCAGCATTTT. It specifies CASSGTGSNQPQHF. Drawing the rest from reference TRBV7-2 and TRBJ1-5, the complete variable domain is GAGVSQSPSNKVTEKGKDVELRCDPISGHTALYWYRQSLGQGLEFLIYFQGNSAPDKSGLPSDRFSAERTGGSVSTLTIQRTQQEDSAVYLCASSGTGSNQPQHFGDGTRLSIL.

The chain combines TRBV4-1 with TRBJ1-1; TRBD1 might be the D (5 bases). CDR3 length: 16 residues. The germline V and J ends were trimmed by 0 bases and 10 bases, with 21 bases remaining between them. Per germline, CDR1 MGHRA and CDR2 YSYEKL. The CDR3 sequence is CASSQELYRRGGGAFF. The CDR3 region has the DNA TGCGCCAGCAGCCAAGAACTATACAGGAGGGGCGGTGGAGCTTTCTTT.

This clone was counted a few times. The V and J genes are TRBV7-3 and TRBJ2-1; TRBD1 might be the D (6 bases). The V and J ends lost 4 bases and 8 bases respectively, with 18 bases between them. This CDR3 is 15 amino acids long. The germline CDR1 and CDR2 sequences are SGHTA and FQGTGA. CDR3 bases: TGTGCCAGCAGCTCCCCCCGGACAGAAAAAGATGAGCAGTTCTTC. Translated, it gives CASSSPRTEKDEQFF.

The CDR3 spells CASSKAPGTGVRNTEAFF. The CDR3 DNA follows: TGTGCCAGCAGCAAAGCACCCGGGACAGGGGTGAGGAACACTGAAGCTTTCTTT. V and J are TRBV21-1 and TRBJ1-1; the table assigns TRBD1, which was not confirmed against the DNA. TRBV21-1 is recorded as a pseudogene. The CDR3 runs 18 residues.

The chain combines TRBV11-2 with TRBJ2-3; 7 bases are a match to TRBD2. This CDR3 contains 15 residues. CDR1 is SGHAT, CDR2 FQNNGV, per germline. V lost 3 bases and J lost 3; bases outside the gene matches: 6. CDR3 in amino acids: CASSFGGSLTDTQYF. CDR3 bases: TGTGCCAGCAGCTTTGGCGGGAGTCTAACAGATACGCAGTATTTT.